Each of the 8 T cell receptor beta chains below was sequenced from the same sample in a study of cytomegalovirus exposure and HLA in healthy donors. PCR primers comprised 60 Vbeta and 13 Jbeta primers. TCRdb's table, derived via immunoSEQ multiplex PCR, lists solely in-frame clones and lacks some. Of roughly 180,000 clones listed, approximately 77% were seen once; the top ten hold around 1.5%. Sequenced: PBMCs. The receptor set was obtained from a male donor in good health and CMV-seronegative.

This clone showed up just a few times. The chain joins TRBV10-2 to TRBJ2-7; D perhaps matches TRBD1 (5 bases). Germline CDR1 is WSHSY and CDR2 is SAAADI. V lost 7 bases to trimming and J lost 5 bases, with 18 bases between them. The CDR3 runs 14 residues. The CDR3 DNA follows: TGCGCCAGCATCCAGAAGGGCCCAGGGAACGAGCAGTACTTC. As protein: CASIQKGPGNEQYF.

This clone was recorded once. The genes are TRBV27 and TRBJ2-7; D is unresolved. The CDR3 runs 15 residues. Germline CDR1 reads MNHEY; CDR2 reads SMNVEV (reference sequence). The V and J ends lost 2 bases and 0 bases respectively, with 11 bases between them. Here the CDR3 reads CASSLVPAGSYEQYF. CDR3 DNA: TGTGCCAGCAGTTTAGTCCCGGCAGGCTCCTACGAGCAGTACTTC.

V is TRBV2 and J is TRBJ1-1; D might be TRBD1 (5 bases). Trimming cost V 4 bases and J 2 bases, with 17 bases left between them. This CDR3 spans 16 amino acids. Germline V lookup: CDR1 SNHLY, CDR2 FYNNEI. The CDR3 region is CASSARIGGGNTEAFF. In nucleotides, the CDR3 is TGTGCCAGCAGTGCCCGGATCGGCGGGGGAAACACTGAAGCTTTCTTT. Together with reference TRBV2 and TRBJ1-1, the CDR3 gives the full variable domain: EPEVTQTPSHQVTQMGQEVILRCVPISNHLYFYWYRQILGQKVEFLVSFYNNEISEKSEIFDDQFSVERPDGSNFTLKIRSTKLEDSAMYFCASSARIGGGNTEAFFGQGTRLTVV.

This chain's CDR3 is CASSPRGGSYEQYF. Here the CDR3 DNA reads TGTGCCAGCTCGCCAAGGGGGGGGTCCTACGAGCAGTACTTC. V and J are TRBV18 and TRBJ2-7, with a possible D match to TRBD2 (7 bases). The CDR3 runs to 14 residues. V lost 6 bases and J lost 1, with 13 bases in between. From germline, CDR1 is KGHSH and CDR2 LQKENI.

The gene calls are TRBV2 and TRBJ1-5; TRBD1 might be the D (5 bases). The CDR3 is 13 residues long. Deletions cut 5 bases from V and 3 bases from J, with 8 bases between. In germline, CDR1 is SNHLY, CDR2 FYNNEI. The CDR3: CASSRGINQPQHF. CDR3 DNA: TGTGCCAGCAGTAGGGGAATCAATCAGCCCCAGCATTTT.

The CDR3 reads CATSRDSETSTDTQYF. The CDR3 region has the DNA TGTGCCACCAGCAGAGATAGTGAAACTAGCACAGATACGCAGTATTTT. V and J are TRBV15 and TRBJ2-3, with D unclear. The CDR3 is 16 amino acids. Trimming cost V 0 bases and J 0 bases, with 10 bases left between them. CDR1 LNHNV and CDR2 YYDKDF come from the germline V gene (reference sequence).

The V and J genes are TRBV9 and TRBJ2-1; tentative D call: TRBD1 (6 bases). With 4 bases removed from V and 7 bases from J, the gap between germline ends came to 18 bases. Per the germline V gene, CDR1 is SGDLS and CDR2 is YYNGEE. The CDR3 loop spans 15 amino acids. The CDR3 DNA follows: TGTGCCAGCAGCACAACAGGGTTTGGGGTGAATGAGCAGTTCTTC. Its protein is CASSTTGFGVNEQFF.

This clone appeared once. The rearrangement links TRBV15 to TRBJ2-1; TRBD2 matches at 10 bases. V was pared by 3 bases and J by 2 bases, with 7 bases of the junction left unmatched. This CDR3 comprises 17 residues. The V gene's germline CDR1 is LNHNV and CDR2 YYDKDF (reference sequence). The CDR3 DNA reads TGTGCCACCAGCAGGGAACTAGCGGGGCTTCCCTACAATGAGCAGTTCTTC. Amino acid sequence: CATSRELAGLPYNEQFF.